This TCR beta chain was captured in a study of blood T cells in healthy people across ages. Combining a sample-barcoded 5' primer with a J-beta primer mix, a second PCR ran for 7 to 11 cycles. Each single sample gave us at least 2.5 million CDR3-containing paired-end reads. TCRdb independently ran MiXCR on the 5' RACE reads; one entry per CDR3 protein. The sample contains 650,000 to 950,000 distinct CDR3 sequences, 40% to 50% of which appear only once. J was trimmed by 4 bases and V by 2 bases; bases with no gene match: 8. CDR1 and CDR2 (germline): SGDLS, YYNGEE. The CDR3 runs 15 residues. Healthy Caucasians from Russia aged about 6 to 95 served as donors. They isolated at least 6 million PBMCs from each sample.

J is TRBJ1-2 and V is TRBV9; 7 bases are a match to TRBD1. The receptor comes from a man aged 55 to 70 in good health. The sample consisted of blood. In nucleotides, the CDR3 is TGTGCCAGCAGCGTCGGGGCCCCAGGGGGCTATGGCTACACCTTC. Amino acids: CASSVGAPGGYGYTF.